The present entry profiles one T cell receptor beta chain with its context. Trimming removed 1 base from V and 5 bases from J; junction bases left unmatched: 8. In germline, CDR1 is GTSNPN, CDR2 SVGIG (reference sequence). CDR3 length equals 16 residues. Produced via immunoSEQ multiplex PCR; TCRdb's table is partial and in-frame only. This sample yields about 210,000 clones, of which around four fifths are seen a single time; about 7.4% belongs to the top ten. The sample belongs to a study of blood T cell repertoires in COVID-19. Study-wide context: Samples representing acute and convalescent COVID-19 were sourced from the United States, Italy and Spain.

The clonotype originates from a woman aged 50 to 65 with acute or convalescent COVID-19. This chain uses TRBV30 with TRBJ1-6, with 7 bases fitting TRBD1. The sequenced material came from peripheral blood. In DNA form, the CDR3 reads TGTGCCTGGAGTGCCGACCGGACAGGCAATAATTCACCCCTCCACTTT. It codes for CAWSADRTGNNSPLHF.